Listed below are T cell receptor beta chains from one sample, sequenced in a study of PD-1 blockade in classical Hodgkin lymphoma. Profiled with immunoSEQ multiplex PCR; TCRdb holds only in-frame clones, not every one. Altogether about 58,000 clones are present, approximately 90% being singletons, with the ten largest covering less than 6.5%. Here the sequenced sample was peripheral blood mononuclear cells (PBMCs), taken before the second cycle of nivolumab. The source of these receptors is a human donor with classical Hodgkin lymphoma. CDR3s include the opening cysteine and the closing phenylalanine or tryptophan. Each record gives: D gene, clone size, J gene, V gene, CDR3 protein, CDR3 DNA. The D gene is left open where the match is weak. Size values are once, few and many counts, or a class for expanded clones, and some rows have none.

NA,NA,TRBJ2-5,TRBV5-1,CASSFQVGGGETQYF,TGCGCCAGCAGCTTTCAAGTGGGTGGGGGAGAGACCCAGTACTTC
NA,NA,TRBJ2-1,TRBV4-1,CASSQVGVYNEQFF,TGCGCCAGCAGCCAAGTAGGGGTCTACAATGAGCAGTTCTTC
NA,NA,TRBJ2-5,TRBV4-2,CASSQGRPSGETQYF,TGTGCCAGCAGCCAAGGGAGGCCCAGTGGGGAGACCCAGTACTTC
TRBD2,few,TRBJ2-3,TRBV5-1,CASSFYPLTSGGGDTQYF,TGCGCCAGCAGCTTCTACCCCCTTACTAGCGGGGGAGGGGATACGCAGTATTTT
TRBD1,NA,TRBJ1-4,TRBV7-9,CASSPEWDRINEKLFF,TGTGCCAGCAGCCCAGAGTGGGACAGGATTAATGAAAAACTGTTTTTT
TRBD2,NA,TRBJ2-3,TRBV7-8,CASSARTSGGLDTQYF,TGTGCCAGCAGCGCCAGGACTAGCGGGGGGTTAGATACGCAGTATTTT
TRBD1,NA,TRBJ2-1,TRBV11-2,CASSFRGDRGPYNEQFF,TGTGCCAGCAGCTTCCGCGGGGACAGGGGACCCTACAATGAGCAGTTCTTC
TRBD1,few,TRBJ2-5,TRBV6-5,CASSYSTDRGQGTQYF,TGTGCCAGCAGTTACTCGACGGACAGGGGGCAAGGGACCCAGTACTTC
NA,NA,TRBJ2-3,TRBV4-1,CASSFAALLGRTDTQYF,TGCGCCAGCAGTTTCGCAGCACTCCTAGGACGCACAGATACGCAGTATTTT
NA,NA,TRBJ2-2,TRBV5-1,CASSLAGNTGELFF,TGCGCCAGCAGCTTGGCAGGGAACACCGGGGAGCTGTTTTTT
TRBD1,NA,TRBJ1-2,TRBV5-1,CASSLEGTGYGYTF,TGCGCCAGCAGCTTGGAGGGGACAGGGTATGGCTACACCTTC
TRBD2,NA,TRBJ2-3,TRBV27,CASTSPSGLTDTQYF,TGTGCCAGCACCTCGCCTAGCGGTCTCACAGATACGCAGTATTTT
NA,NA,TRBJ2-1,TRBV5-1,CASSVMAALEEQFF,TGCGCCAGCAGTGTTATGGCAGCTCTTGAGGAGCAGTTCTTC
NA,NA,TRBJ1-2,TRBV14,CASSQDYSHGYTF,TGTGCCAGCAGCCAAGACTACAGTCATGGCTACACCTTC
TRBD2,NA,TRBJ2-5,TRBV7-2,CASTLAGGIETQYF,TGTGCCAGCACCTTAGCGGGGGGCATAGAGACCCAGTACTTC
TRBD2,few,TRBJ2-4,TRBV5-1,CASSLAPGLAGEQYF,TGCGCCAGCAGCTTGGCTCCGGGACTAGCGGGGGAACAGTACTTC
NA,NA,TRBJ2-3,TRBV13,CASSTAYGDGSTDTQYF,TGTGCCAGCAGCACGGCTTACGGGGACGGAAGCACAGATACGCAGTATTTT
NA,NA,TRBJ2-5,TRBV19,CASSEVNGWGETQYF,TGTGCCAGTAGTGAGGTCAACGGGTGGGGAGAGACCCAGTACTTC
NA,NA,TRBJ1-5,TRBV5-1,CASSPSAGYNQPQHF,TGCGCCAGCAGCCCATCAGCGGGTTACAATCAGCCCCAGCATTTT
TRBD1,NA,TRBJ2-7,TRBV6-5,CASSSGQRYEQYF,TGTGCCAGCAGTTCGGGACAGCGCTACGAGCAGTACTTC
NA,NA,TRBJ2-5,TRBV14,CASSHRALQETQYF,TGTGCCAGCAGCCATCGTGCTCTACAAGAGACCCAGTACTTC
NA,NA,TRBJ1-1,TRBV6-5,CASSPTEIMNTEAFF,TGTGCCAGCAGTCCTACAGAGATAATGAACACTGAAGCTTTCTTT
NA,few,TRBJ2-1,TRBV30,CAWSVGYNEQFF,TGTGCCTGGAGTGTTGGGTACAATGAGCAGTTCTTC
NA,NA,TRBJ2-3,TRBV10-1,CASSDDRHPRRDTQYF,TGCGCCAGCAGTGACGACAGACACCCTAGGCGAGATACGCAGTATTTT
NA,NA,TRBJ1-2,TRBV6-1,CASSETGANYGYTF,TGTGCCAGCAGTGAGACAGGTGCTAACTATGGCTACACCTTC
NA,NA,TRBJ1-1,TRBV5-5,CASSPSGTGAGAFF,TGTGCCAGCAGCCCCTCCGGGACCGGGGCAGGAGCTTTCTTT
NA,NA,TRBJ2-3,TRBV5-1,CASSWMDGTDTQYF,TGCGCCAGCAGCTGGATGGACGGTACAGATACGCAGTATTTT
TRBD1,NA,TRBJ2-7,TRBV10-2,CASRGTGASSYEQYF,TGCGCCAGCAGAGGGACAGGGGCAAGCTCCTACGAGCAGTACTTC
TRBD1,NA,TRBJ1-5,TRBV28,CASSSPTGDSNQPQHF,TGTGCCAGCAGTTCCCCTACAGGGGATAGCAATCAGCCCCAGCATTTT
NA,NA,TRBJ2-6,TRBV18,CASSPPSSGANVLTF,TGTGCCAGCTCACCACCGAGCTCTGGGGCCAACGTCCTGACTTTC
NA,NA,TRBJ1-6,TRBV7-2,CASSLMGVLNSPLHF,TGTGCCAGCAGCTTAATGGGGGTTCTTAATTCACCCCTCCACTTT
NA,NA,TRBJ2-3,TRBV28,CASRVDPLGTQYF,TGTGCCAGCCGGGTCGACCCCCTTGGGACGCAGTATTTT
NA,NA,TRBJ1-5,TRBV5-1,CASSLGGNNQPQHF,TGCGCCAGCAGCTTGGGGGGAAACAATCAGCCCCAGCATTTT
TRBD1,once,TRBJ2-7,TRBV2,CASYDRVPLGQYF,TGTGCCAGCTATGACAGGGTTCCCCTCGGGCAGTACTTC
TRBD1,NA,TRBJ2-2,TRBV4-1,CASSQTIPTGKSGELFF,TGCGCCAGCAGCCAAACCATACCGACAGGGAAGTCGGGGGAGCTGTTTTTT
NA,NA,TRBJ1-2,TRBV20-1,CSAQGDYGYTF,TGCAGTGCCCAGGGAGACTATGGCTACACCTTC
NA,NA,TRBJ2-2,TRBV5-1,CASSHFTGELFF,TGCGCCAGCAGCCATTTCACCGGGGAGCTGTTTTTT
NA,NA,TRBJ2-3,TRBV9,CASSVGGGSTDTQYF,TGTGCCAGCAGCGTAGGGGGCGGATCCACAGATACGCAGTATTTT